Described below is a single T cell receptor (beta chain) sequence and its context. Its antigen is still unknown. This sample was taken from a study of regulatory T cells. Study outcomes and limitations: In CD3G-deficient patients, conventional CD4+ T cells were enriched for hydrophobic CDR3 residues at positions 6 and 7. Skewed V and J usage and few unique V-J pairs marked patient repertoires, most in Tregs.

Amplification used 52 TRBV primers and 13 TRBJ primers. Repertoires were generated with immunoSEQ multiplex PCR, while TCRdb's copy carries only in-frame clones and drops some. The data contain some 31,000 clones, over 90% of them singletons. A couple of CD3G-deficient patients had more severe autoimmunity; all had some. At testing, patients were 2 to 39 years old, with reduced naive and increased memory T-cell proportions. CDR3 length: 13 amino acids. Germline V gene lookup returns CDR1 SGHTA and CDR2 FQGNSA. The V end lost 5 bases, the J end lost 5 bases, and 13 bases lay between the germline ends. The TCR comes from a child aged 2-9 years with CD3G deficiency. The rearrangement joins TRBV7-2 to TRBJ2-7, with a weak D call TRBD1 (7 bases). The sequencing input was conventional CD4+ T cells sorted from blood. CDR3 nucleotide sequence: TGTGCCAGCAGCCGCGGGACAGCAGACGAGCAGTACTTC. It is translated as CASSRGTADEQYF.